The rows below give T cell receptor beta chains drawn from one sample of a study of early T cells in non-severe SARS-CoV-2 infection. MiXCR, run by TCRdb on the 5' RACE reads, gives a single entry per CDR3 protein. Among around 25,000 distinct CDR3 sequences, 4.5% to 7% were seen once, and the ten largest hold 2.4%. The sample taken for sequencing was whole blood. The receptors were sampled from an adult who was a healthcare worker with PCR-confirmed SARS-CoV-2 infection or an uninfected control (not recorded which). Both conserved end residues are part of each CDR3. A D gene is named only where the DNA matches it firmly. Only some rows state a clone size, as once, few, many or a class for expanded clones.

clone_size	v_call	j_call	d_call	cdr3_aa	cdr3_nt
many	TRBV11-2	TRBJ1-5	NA	CASSADGTSNQPQHF	TGTGCCAGCAGCGCCGATGGGACTAGCAATCAGCCCCAGCATTTT
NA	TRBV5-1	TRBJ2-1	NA	CASSLAVTHNEQFF	TGCGCCAGCAGCTTGGCCGTAACCCACAATGAGCAGTTCTTC
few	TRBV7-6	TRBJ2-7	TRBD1	CASSLVTGGYEQYF	TGTGCCAGCAGCTTGGTGACAGGGGGCTACGAGCAGTACTTC
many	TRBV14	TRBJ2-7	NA	CASSQDPRDPSATYEQYF	TGTGCCAGCAGCCAAGATCCCAGGGATCCTTCGGCAACCTACGAGCAGTACTTC
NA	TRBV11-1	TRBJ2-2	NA	CASSWAGLGNTGELFF	TGTGCCAGCAGCTGGGCGGGACTCGGAAACACCGGGGAGCTGTTTTTT
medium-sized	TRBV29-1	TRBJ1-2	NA	CSVTRGGHGYTF	TGCAGCGTTACAAGAGGGGGACATGGCTACACCTTC
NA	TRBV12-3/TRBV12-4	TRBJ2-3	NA	CASSLERRTDTQYF	TGTGCCAGCAGCCTGGAGCGGCGGACAGATACGCAGTATTTT
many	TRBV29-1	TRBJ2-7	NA	CSSTGPGEQYF	TGCAGCTCCACAGGGCCGGGCGAGCAGTACTTC
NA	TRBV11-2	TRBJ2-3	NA	CASSLAGSLADTQYF	TGTGCCAGCAGCTTAGCAGGCAGTTTAGCAGATACGCAGTATTTT
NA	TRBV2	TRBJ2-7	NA	CASGPGTSHYEQYF	TGTGCCAGCGGCCCCGGGACAAGCCATTACGAGCAGTACTTC
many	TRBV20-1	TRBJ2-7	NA	CSARAAASPNRDEQYF	TGCAGTGCTAGAGCTGCGGCTAGCCCCAACCGTGACGAGCAGTACTTC
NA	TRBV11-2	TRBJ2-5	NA	CASSLYESAAPYVQTQYF	TGTGCCAGCAGCTTGTACGAATCTGCAGCTCCCTATGTGCAGACCCAGTACTTC
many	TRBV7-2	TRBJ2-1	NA	CASSLGLVNEQFF	TGTGCCAGCAGCTTAGGGCTAGTTAACGAGCAGTTCTTC
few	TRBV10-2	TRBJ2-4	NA	CASSEAGNIQYF	TGCGCCAGCAGTGAGGCCGGAAACATTCAGTACTTC
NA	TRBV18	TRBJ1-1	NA	CASSPTPGNTEAFF	TGTGCCAGCTCACCCACCCCAGGTAACACTGAAGCTTTCTTT
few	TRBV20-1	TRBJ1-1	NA	CSARGGTLNTEAFF	TGCAGTGCTAGGGGAGGGACCCTGAACACTGAAGCTTTCTTT
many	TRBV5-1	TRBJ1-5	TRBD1	CASSLGTGRQPQHF	TGCGCCAGCAGCTTGGGGACAGGGCGACAGCCCCAGCATTTT
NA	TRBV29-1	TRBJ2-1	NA	CSALVGLNEQFF	TGCAGCGCCTTGGTGGGGCTCAATGAGCAGTTCTTC
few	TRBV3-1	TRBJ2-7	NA	CASSQMGQGRYEQYF	TGTGCCAGCAGCCAAATGGGCCAGGGGCGATACGAGCAGTACTTC
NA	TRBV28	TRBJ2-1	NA	CASSEGGSSYNEQFF	TGTGCCAGCAGCGAAGGGGGGAGCTCCTACAATGAGCAGTTCTTC
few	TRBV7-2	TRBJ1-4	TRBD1	CASSLEGTGDEKLFF	TGTGCCAGCAGCTTAGAGGGAACAGGGGATGAAAAACTGTTTTTT
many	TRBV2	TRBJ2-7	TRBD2	CASSLNGLGPYEQYF	TGTGCCAGCAGCCTTAACGGACTAGGCCCGTACGAGCAGTACTTC
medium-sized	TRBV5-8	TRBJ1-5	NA	CASKPIRQPQHF	TGTGCCAGCAAGCCAATCCGGCAGCCCCAGCATTTT
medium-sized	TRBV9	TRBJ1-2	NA	CASSARARLNYGYTF	TGTGCCAGCAGCGCCAGGGCGAGGCTCAACTATGGCTACACCTTC
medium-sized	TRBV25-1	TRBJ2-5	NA	CASRAVGTQYF	TGTGCCAGCAGGGCTGTAGGGACCCAGTACTTC
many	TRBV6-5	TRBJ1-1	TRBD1	CASRWGQTNTEAFF	TGTGCCAGCCGCTGGGGACAGACGAACACTGAAGCTTTCTTT
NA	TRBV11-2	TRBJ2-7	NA	CASSRIAGQTYEQYF	TGTGCCAGCAGCCGAATCGCGGGACAGACCTACGAGCAGTACTTC
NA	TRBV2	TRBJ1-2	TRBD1	CASRPGQGYYGYTF	TGTGCCAGCAGGCCGGGACAGGGTTACTATGGCTACACCTTC
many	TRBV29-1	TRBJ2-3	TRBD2	CSAGVSDSGVTDTQYF	TGCAGCGCTGGGGTTTCGGATAGCGGGGTCACAGATACGCAGTATTTT
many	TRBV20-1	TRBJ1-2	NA	CSASTATYGYTF	TGCAGTGCTAGCACGGCCACCTATGGCTACACCTTC
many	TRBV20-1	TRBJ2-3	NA	CSASGRGSTDTQYF	TGCAGTGCTAGCGGACGGGGGAGCACAGATACGCAGTATTTT
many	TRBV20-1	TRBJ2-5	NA	CSAPGLEETQYF	TGCAGTGCTCCCGGACTGGAAGAGACCCAGTACTTC
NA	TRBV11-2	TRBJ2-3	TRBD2	CASSLWTSGSTQRVTDTQYF	TGTGCCAGCAGCTTGTGGACTAGCGGGAGTACTCAGCGGGTCACAGATACGCAGTATTTT
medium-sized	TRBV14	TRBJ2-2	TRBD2	CASSPRGWTSRTGELFF	TGTGCCAGCAGCCCGCGCGGGTGGACTAGCAGAACCGGGGAGCTGTTTTTT
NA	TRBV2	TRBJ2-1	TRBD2	CATPGGTGEQFF	TGTGCCACGCCGGGGGGGACGGGCGAGCAGTTCTTC
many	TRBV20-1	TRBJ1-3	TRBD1	CSAPDRSGNTIYF	TGCAGTGCTCCGGACAGGTCTGGAAACACCATATATTTT
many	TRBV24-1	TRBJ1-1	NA	CATSDPGSQAFF	TGTGCCACCAGTGACCCCGGTAGCCAAGCTTTCTTT
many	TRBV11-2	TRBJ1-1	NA	CASSFGQLNTEAFF	TGTGCCAGCAGCTTTGGACAGTTGAACACTGAAGCTTTCTTT
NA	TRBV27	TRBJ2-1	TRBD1	CASSLPLQGAYNEQFF	TGTGCCAGCAGTTTACCCCTACAGGGGGCCTACAATGAGCAGTTCTTC
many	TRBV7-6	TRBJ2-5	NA	CASSLDAAGAETQYF	TGTGCCAGCAGCTTAGACGCAGCAGGCGCAGAGACCCAGTACTTC
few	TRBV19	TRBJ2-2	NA	CASSLRGELFF	TGTGCCAGTAGTCTCCGCGGCGAGCTGTTTTTT
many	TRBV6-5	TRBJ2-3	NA	CASSRRTTDTQYF	TGTGCCAGCAGTAGAAGGACCACAGATACGCAGTATTTT
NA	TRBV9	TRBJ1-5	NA	CASSPGPYNQPQHF	TGTGCCAGCAGCCCCGGGCCCTACAATCAGCCCCAGCATTTT